The present entry profiles one T cell receptor beta chain with its context. The length of the CDR3 is 14 residues. Germline values: CDR1 SQVTM, CDR2 ANQGSEA. V was clipped by 4 bases and J by 3 bases, with 15 bases between them. This entry is derived from a study of blood T cell repertoires in COVID-19. Profiling relied on immunoSEQ multiplex PCR, and the TCRdb table lists in-frame clones only, not all of them. Of about 310,000 clones in the sample, roughly 84% were seen once. The sequence derives from a man aged 50-59 years with active or convalescent COVID-19. Material: peripheral blood. This sequence joins TRBV29-1 and TRBJ1-1; D is ambiguous. The CDR3 nucleotides read TGCAGCGTTGTGGTGCTTCCGCCGGACACTGAAGCTTTCTTT. It is translated as CSVVVLPPDTEAFF.